The entry below gives a single T cell receptor beta chain sequence along with its context. The DNA is omitted, as the CDR3 cannot be located on it reliably, and the CDR3 follows TCRdb's listing. Assay used: immunoSEQ multiplex PCR; TCRdb lists only in-frame clones, some missing. The sample has 1,400 to 1,500 clones; roughly nine tenths are singletons. The CDR3 is 14 residues long, counting both termini. In germline, CDR1 is ENHRY, CDR2 SYGVKD. The data stem from a study of pediatric ulcerative colitis. The chain uses TRBV10-3 and TRBJ2-3; the tabulated D call, TRBD1, remains unverified against the DNA. This clonotype was obtained from a boy younger than 18 with severe ulcerative colitis. Material: blood. CDR3 in amino acids: CVPSVGQGTDTQYF.